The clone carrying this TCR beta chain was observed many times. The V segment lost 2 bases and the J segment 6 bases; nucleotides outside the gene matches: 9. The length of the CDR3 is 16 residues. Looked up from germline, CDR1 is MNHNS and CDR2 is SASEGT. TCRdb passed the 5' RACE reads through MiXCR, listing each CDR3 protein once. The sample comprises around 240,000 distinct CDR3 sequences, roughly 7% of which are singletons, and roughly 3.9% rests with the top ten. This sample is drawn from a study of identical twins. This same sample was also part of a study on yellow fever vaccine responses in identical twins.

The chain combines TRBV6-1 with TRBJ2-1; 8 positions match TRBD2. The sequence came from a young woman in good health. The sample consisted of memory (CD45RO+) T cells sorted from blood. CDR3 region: CASSERLLAGTNEQFF. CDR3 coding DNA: TGTGCCAGCAGTGAACGGTTATTAGCGGGAACCAATGAGCAGTTCTTC.